Listed here are 13 T cell receptor beta chains from one sample, sequenced in a study of cytomegalovirus exposure and HLA in healthy donors. PCR primers comprised 60 Vbeta and 13 Jbeta primers. The protocol was immunoSEQ multiplex PCR, while the TCRdb copy is restricted to in-frame clones and leaves out a portion. The profile shows hundreds of thousands of clones, about 75% of them singletons. The source material was PBMCs. The receptors come from a male donor in good health and CMV-seronegative.

The chain is built from TRBV19 and TRBJ1-1; D is perhaps TRBD1 (6 bases). Germline CDR1 LNHDA, CDR2 SQIVND (reference sequence). The V and J ends lost 6 bases and 1 base respectively, with 9 bases between them. The CDR3 spans 13 residues. The DNA for the CDR3 is TGTGCCAGTAGGTTACAGGGGAACACTGAAGCTTTCTTT. As protein: CASRLQGNTEAFF.

This clone was observed a single time. The chain carries TRBV5-5 and TRBJ1-6; 10 bases are shared with TRBD1. V lost 4 bases and J lost 6; bases outside the gene matches: 4. The CDR3 has 15 residues. Germline loops: CDR1 SGHKS, CDR2 YYEKEE (reference sequence). CDR3 protein: CASSLTGGTNSPLHF. The CDR3 region has the DNA TGTGCCAGCAGCCTGACAGGGGGCACTAATTCACCCCTCCACTTT.

The chain uses TRBV30 and TRBJ1-2; D possibly corresponds to TRBD1 (6 bases). This CDR3 region has 15 residues. V lost 0 bases to trimming and J lost 8 bases, with 19 bases between them. Germline CDR1 reads GTSNPN; CDR2 reads SVGIG (reference sequence). CDR3 protein: CAWSVAGSFGGGYTF. The CDR3 nucleotides read TGTGCCTGGAGTGTCGCAGGGTCTTTTGGGGGCGGCTACACCTTC. Drawing the rest from reference TRBV30 and TRBJ1-2, the complete variable domain is SQTIHQWPATLVQPVGSPLSLECTVEGTSNPNLYWYRQAAGRGLQLLFYSVGIGQISSEVPQNLSASRPQDRQFILSSKKLLLSDSGFYLCAWSVAGSFGGGYTFGSGTRLTVV.

Here the CDR3 reads CASSTLGQGAAEQFF. CDR3 DNA: TGTGCCAGCAGTACCCTCGGACAGGGGGCGGCTGAGCAGTTCTTC. The V gene is TRBV28, the J gene TRBJ2-1, with 11 positions matching TRBD1. The CDR3 totals 15 residues. Trimming at V came to 5 bases and at J to 9 bases, leaving 9 bases not matched to a gene. Germline values: CDR1 MDHEN, CDR2 SYDVKM. Supplemented by reference TRBV28 and TRBJ2-1, the full variable domain reads DVKVTQSSRYLVKRTGEKVFLECVQDMDHENMFWYRQDPGLGLRLIYFSYDVKMKEKGDIPEGYSVSREKKERFSLILESASTNQTSMYLCASSTLGQGAAEQFFGPGTRLTVL.

The J gene is TRBJ2-7, the V gene TRBV4-1; 8 bases line up with TRBD1. This CDR3 has 16 amino acids. Trimming at V came to 4 bases and at J to 0 bases, leaving 8 bases not matched to a gene. CDR1 is MGHRA and CDR2 is YSYEKL in the germline V gene. The DNA for the CDR3 is TGCGCCAGCAGCCTCACAGACAGGGGCGGCTCCTACGAGCAGTACTTC. Translated: CASSLTDRGGSYEQYF.

The V call is TRBV7-2, the J call TRBJ1-4, with a possible D match to TRBD1 (5 bases). This CDR3 region has 14 residues. Trimming pared 3 bases from V and 4 bases from J, leaving 9 bases between. CDR1 SGHTA and CDR2 FQGNSA come from the germline V gene. DNA of the CDR3: TGTGCCAGCAGCTTGGGACTGAATAATGAAAAACTGTTTTTT. Translating gives CASSLGLNNEKLFF.

This sequence joins TRBV5-4 and TRBJ1-6; 8 bases align to TRBD1. The CDR3 contains 17 residues. Germline values: CDR1 SGHNT, CDR2 YYREEE (reference sequence). The V and J ends lost 3 bases and 0 bases, in that order; junction bases with no gene match: 5. CDR3 in amino acids: CASSSGQGSSYNSPLHF. The CDR3 DNA follows: TGTGCCAGCAGCTCTGGACAGGGTAGCTCCTATAATTCACCCCTCCACTTT.

This chain uses TRBV30 with TRBJ2-1; 11 bases match TRBD2. The CDR3 covers 14 residues. Looked up from germline, CDR1 is GTSNPN and CDR2 is SVGIG (reference sequence). The CDR3: CATSGRISYNEQFF. The CDR3 nucleotides read TGTGCAACTAGCGGGAGAATATCCTACAATGAGCAGTTCTTC. Full variable domain (missing parts from reference TRBV30 and TRBJ2-1): SQTIHQWPATLVQPVGSPLSLECTVEGTSNPNLYWYRQAAGRGLQLLFYSVGIGQISSEVPQNLSASRPQDRQFILSSKKLLLSDSGFYLCATSGRISYNEQFFGPGTRLTVL.

The V gene is TRBV5-4, the J gene TRBJ2-7; D remains unclear. Germline CDR1 reads SGHNT; CDR2 reads YYREEE (reference sequence). The V gene lost 1 base and the J gene lost 5 bases, with 10 bases spanning the gap. This CDR3 region has 13 residues. DNA of the CDR3: TGTGCCAGCAGCTTGATCCAGGTGGACGAGCAGTACTTC. Translated: CASSLIQVDEQYF.

The chain links TRBV27 to TRBJ2-3; 8 nucleotides match TRBD2. This CDR3 has 19 residues. Looked up from germline, CDR1 is MNHEY and CDR2 is SMNVEV (reference sequence). Trimming took 8 bases from V and 0 from J; bases not matched to a gene: 19. The CDR3 loop reads CASSTPIGGASTSTDTQYF. Written as DNA, the CDR3 is TGTGCCAGCTCTACCCCTATCGGGGGGGCCTCCACTAGCACAGATACGCAGTATTTT.

V gene TRBV29-1 combines with J gene TRBJ2-7, with D perhaps matching TRBD1 (6 bases). Germline-derived CDR1 and CDR2 are SQVTM and ANQGSEA. Trimming stripped 7 bases from V and 6 bases from J, with 13 bases between. This CDR3 region has 11 residues. The CDR3 sequence: CSGFKGGEQYF. CDR3 nucleotides: TGCAGCGGATTCAAAGGGGGCGAGCAGTACTTC.

The chain uses TRBV6-5 and TRBJ1-5, with 8 bases identical to TRBD1. The J segment lost 4 bases and the V segment lost 6 bases, leaving 5 bases of the junction unmatched. CDR3 length: 14 residues. The V gene's germline CDR1 is MNHEY and CDR2 SVGAGI. CDR3 amino acids: CASRARQGNQPQHF. The CDR3 nucleotides are TGTGCCAGCAGGGCTAGACAGGGGAATCAGCCCCAGCATTTT.

The chain links TRBV28 to TRBJ1-2; D is undetermined. CDR3 length: 12 residues. CDR1 and CDR2 from the germline V gene are MDHEN and SYDVKM. V was shortened by 3 bases and J by 1 base, with 3 bases between the two germline ends. In DNA, the CDR3 is TGTGCCAGCAGTTTCGGTAACTATGGCTACACCTTC. The encoded protein is CASSFGNYGYTF.